This T cell receptor (beta chain) was profiled in a study of T cell responses to AZD1222 COVID-19 vaccine. This CDR3 comprises 13 residues. CDR1 is LNHDA and CDR2 is SQIVND in the germline V gene (reference sequence). Between the trimmed V and J ends, which lost 6 bases and 3 bases, there was a span of 9 bases. Method: immunoSEQ multiplex PCR; TCRdb's copy keeps in-frame clones and lacks some. The table shows nearly 110,000 clones, with about 85% occurring only once. The clonotype comes from an adult who received the AZD1222 COVID-19 vaccine. This chain connects TRBV19 to TRBJ1-5; D remains ambiguous. Specimen: peripheral blood, collected 28 days after the second AZD1222 dose. CDR3 DNA sequence: TGTGCCAGTAGGGCTCCTTCCAATCAGCCCCAGCATTTT. Amino acid sequence: CASRAPSNQPQHF. The variable domain in full, completed from reference TRBV19 and TRBJ1-5, reads DGGITQSPKYLFRKEGQNVTLSCEQNLNHDAMYWYRQDPGQGLRLIYYSQIVNDFQKGDIAEGYSVSREKKESFPLTVTSAQKNPTAFYLCASRAPSNQPQHFGDGTRLSIL.